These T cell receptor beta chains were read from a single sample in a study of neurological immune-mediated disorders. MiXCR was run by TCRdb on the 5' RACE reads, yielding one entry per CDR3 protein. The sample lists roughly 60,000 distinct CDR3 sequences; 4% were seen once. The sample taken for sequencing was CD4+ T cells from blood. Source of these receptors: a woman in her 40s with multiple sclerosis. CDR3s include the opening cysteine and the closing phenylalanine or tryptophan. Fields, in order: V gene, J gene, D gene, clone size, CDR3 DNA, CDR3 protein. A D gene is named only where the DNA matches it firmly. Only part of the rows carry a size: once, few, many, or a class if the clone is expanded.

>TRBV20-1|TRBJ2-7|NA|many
TGCAGTGCTAGAGATGGTACCTCAACGGGGAGCGAGCAGTACTTC
CSARDGTSTGSEQYF
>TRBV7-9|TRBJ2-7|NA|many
TGTGCCAGCAGCTTAAAACGCTACGAGCAGTACTTC
CASSLKRYEQYF
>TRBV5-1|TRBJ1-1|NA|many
TGCGCCAGCAGCTTGATGGGTATCGGGAACACTGAAGCTTTCTTT
CASSLMGIGNTEAFF
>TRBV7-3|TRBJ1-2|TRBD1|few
TGTGCCAGCAGCCCCGGGACAGGGACTAACTATGGCTACACCTTC
CASSPGTGTNYGYTF
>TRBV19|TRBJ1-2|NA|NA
TGTGCCAGTAACACCATTGGGGCGGGCGCAGGTGCTTTTTATGGCTACACCTTC
CASNTIGAGAGAFYGYTF
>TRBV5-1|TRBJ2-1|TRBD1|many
TGCGCCAGCAGCCCCCTGTCCCGGGACAGGATGGGCTACAATGAGCAGTTCTTC
CASSPLSRDRMGYNEQFF
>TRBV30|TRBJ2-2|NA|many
TGTGCCTGGAGTCTTGGAGTTGGCGGGGAGCTGTTTTTT
CAWSLGVGGELFF
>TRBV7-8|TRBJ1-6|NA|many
TGTGCCAGCAGTGTGGGGCCACGTAGTAATTCACCCCTCCACTTT
CASSVGPRSNSPLHF
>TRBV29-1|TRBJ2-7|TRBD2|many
TGCAGCGTTGTTACATTAGCGGGGGCCACCTACGAGCAGTACTTC
CSVVTLAGATYEQYF
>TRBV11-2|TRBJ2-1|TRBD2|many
TGTGCCAGCAGCTACTCTAAGACTAGCGGTGGGCGGGATGAGCAGTTCTTC
CASSYSKTSGGRDEQFF
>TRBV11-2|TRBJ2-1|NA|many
TGTGCCAGCAGCTTGGGTAACAGGGACGGTGAGCAGTTCTTC
CASSLGNRDGEQFF
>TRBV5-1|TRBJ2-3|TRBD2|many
TGCGCCAGCAGCCCTTCCCCATCTAGCGGGGGGGCCCCAGATACGCAGTATTTT
CASSPSPSSGGAPDTQYF
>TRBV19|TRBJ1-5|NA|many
TGTGCCAGTAGTATTACGGGGGACGATCAGCCCCAGCATTTT
CASSITGDDQPQHF
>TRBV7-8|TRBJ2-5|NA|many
TGTGCCAGCAGCTTAGGGAGGGACCAAGAGACCCAGTACTTC
CASSLGRDQETQYF
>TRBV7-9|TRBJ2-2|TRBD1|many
TGTGCCAGCAGCTTAGCGAGACAGGGGACCGCCGGGGAGCTGTTTTTT
CASSLARQGTAGELFF
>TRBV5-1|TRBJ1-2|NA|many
TGCGCCAGCAGCCCGCCGGGGGGCCATGGCTACACCTTC
CASSPPGGHGYTF
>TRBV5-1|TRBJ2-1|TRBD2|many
TGCGCCAGCAGCCCTACAAAGACTAGCGGGGGTTCCCGGATTTACAATGAGCAGTTCTTC
CASSPTKTSGGSRIYNEQFF
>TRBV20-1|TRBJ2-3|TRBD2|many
TGCAGTGCAGCCGGGACTAGCGCAGATACGCAGTATTTT
CSAAGTSADTQYF
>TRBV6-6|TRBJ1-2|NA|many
TGTGCCAGCAGTCTTCTAAGTGGGGGTAGTAGTGGCTACACCTTC
CASSLLSGGSSGYTF
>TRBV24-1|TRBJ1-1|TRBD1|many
TGTGCCACCAGTGACCCGGGACAGGATGAAGCTTTCTTT
CATSDPGQDEAFF
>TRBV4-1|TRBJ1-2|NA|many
TGCGCCAGCAGCAATCCCCCAGCAGGAGTCAACTATGGCTACACCTTC
CASSNPPAGVNYGYTF
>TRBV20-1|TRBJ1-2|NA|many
TGCAGTGCTAGAGATCTGAGTTACTATGGCTACACCTTC
CSARDLSYYGYTF
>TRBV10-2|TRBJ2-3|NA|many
TGCGCCAGCAGTGACTGGGACGGAAGCACAGATACGCAGTATTTT
CASSDWDGSTDTQYF
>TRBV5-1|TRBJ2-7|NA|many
TGCGCCAGCAGCTTGGGACAGGCCAACGAGCAGTACTTC
CASSLGQANEQYF
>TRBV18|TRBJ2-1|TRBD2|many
TGTGCCAGCTCACTTACTAGCGGGGCCTACAATGAGCAGTTCTTC
CASSLTSGAYNEQFF
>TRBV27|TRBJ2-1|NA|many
TGTGCCAGCGGCAGGAACTCCTACAATGAGCAGTTCTTC
CASGRNSYNEQFF
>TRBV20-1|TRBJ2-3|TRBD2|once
TGCAGTGCCGACGTGGCGGGGGGGCTTAGCACAGATACGCAGTATTTT
CSADVAGGLSTDTQYF